This is a list of T cell receptor beta chains from one sample in a study of shared clonotypes between healthy human individuals. Repertoires were generated with immunoSEQ multiplex PCR, while TCRdb's copy carries only in-frame clones and drops some. The data show approximately 2.5 million clones, with over 85% seen just once and about 0.13% held by the top ten. The sequencing input was naive CD4+ T cells sorted from blood. The receptors here all came from a man aged 18 to 30 in good health. Both conserved end residues are part of each CDR3. The order of the fields is J gene, clone size, V gene, D gene, CDR3 protein, CDR3 DNA. The D gene is left open where the match is weak. Size is stated for part of the rows, as once, few or many counts, or as a class when the clone is expanded.

j_gene: TRBJ1-1; abundance: NA; v_gene: TRBV5-1; d_gene: NA; CDR3aa: CASSFTGNTEAFF; CDR3nt: TGCGCCAGCAGCTTCACCGGGAACACTGAAGCTTTCTTT
j_gene: TRBJ1-2; abundance: NA; v_gene: TRBV2; d_gene: NA; CDR3aa: CASSGDGTTPSYGYTF; CDR3nt: TGTGCCAGCAGTGGCGACGGGACGACCCCTTCCTATGGCTACACCTTC
j_gene: TRBJ2-5; abundance: NA; v_gene: TRBV7-2; d_gene: NA; CDR3aa: CASSLLETQYF; CDR3nt: TGTGCCAGCAGCTTATTAGAGACCCAGTACTTC
j_gene: TRBJ2-3; abundance: NA; v_gene: TRBV19; d_gene: TRBD1; CDR3aa: CASHPIGTGRQDTQYF; CDR3nt: TGTGCCAGCCACCCTATTGGGACAGGGAGGCAAGATACGCAGTATTTT
j_gene: TRBJ1-2; abundance: NA; v_gene: TRBV7-9; d_gene: NA; CDR3aa: CASSRAGYGYTF; CDR3nt: TGTGCCAGCAGCCGCGCGGGGTATGGCTACACCTTC
j_gene: TRBJ2-7; abundance: NA; v_gene: TRBV5-6; d_gene: NA; CDR3aa: CASSLGGRAYEQYF; CDR3nt: TGTGCCAGCAGCTTGGGTGGTCGAGCCTACGAGCAGTACTTC
j_gene: TRBJ2-5; abundance: NA; v_gene: TRBV19; d_gene: TRBD1; CDR3aa: CASSIYVPRGSGSETQYF; CDR3nt: TGTGCCAGTAGTATATATGTCCCCAGGGGGAGTGGGAGCGAGACCCAGTACTTC
j_gene: TRBJ1-2; abundance: NA; v_gene: TRBV7-9; d_gene: TRBD1; CDR3aa: CASSLLRVGTEKDYTF; CDR3nt: TGTGCCAGCAGCTTACTGCGGGTAGGGACAGAAAAGGACTACACCTTC
j_gene: TRBJ2-6; abundance: NA; v_gene: TRBV27; d_gene: TRBD1; CDR3aa: CAVQGAGANVLTF; CDR3nt: TGTGCCGTACAGGGGGCTGGGGCCAACGTCCTGACTTTC
j_gene: TRBJ2-7; abundance: few; v_gene: TRBV5-1; d_gene: TRBD2; CDR3aa: CASRDPSGSYEQYF; CDR3nt: TGCGCCAGCAGGGACCCTAGCGGCTCCTACGAGCAGTACTTC
j_gene: TRBJ2-1; abundance: NA; v_gene: TRBV6-6; d_gene: NA; CDR3aa: CASSYRRSSYNEQFF; CDR3nt: TGTGCCAGCAGTTACCGGAGGAGCTCCTACAATGAGCAGTTCTTC
j_gene: TRBJ2-5; abundance: NA; v_gene: TRBV20-1; d_gene: NA; CDR3aa: CSARGQETQYF; CDR3nt: TGCAGTGCTAGGGGTCAAGAGACCCAGTACTTC
j_gene: TRBJ2-1; abundance: NA; v_gene: TRBV2; d_gene: TRBD2; CDR3aa: CASSGLANEQFF; CDR3nt: TGTGCCAGCAGCGGACTAGCGAATGAGCAGTTCTTC
j_gene: TRBJ2-7; abundance: once; v_gene: TRBV27; d_gene: NA; CDR3aa: CASSPRDNYEQYF; CDR3nt: TGTGCCAGCAGTCCTAGGGACAACTACGAGCAGTACTTC
j_gene: TRBJ2-1; abundance: NA; v_gene: TRBV30; d_gene: NA; CDR3aa: CAWSPQRAGEQFF; CDR3nt: TGTGCCTGGAGTCCCCAGCGGGCGGGTGAGCAGTTCTTC
j_gene: TRBJ2-7; abundance: NA; v_gene: TRBV27; d_gene: TRBD1; CDR3aa: CASTTGKDYEQYF; CDR3nt: TGTGCCAGCACGACAGGGAAGGACTACGAGCAGTACTTC